This TCR beta chain was recorded in a study of T cell repertoires in cytomegalovirus infection. The wider study: Recently identified HLA-C-restricted CMV epitopes and well-studied HLA-B-restricted CMV epitopes were used by the study.

Germline V lookup: CDR1 SQVTM, CDR2 ANQGSEA. V was cut by 6 bases and J by 7 bases, with 28 bases left in between. The CDR3 is 16 amino acids. As for this clonotype: As yet, its antigen is unknown.

TCRdb re-derived calls from the reads in MiXCR, one entry per CDR3 protein. In the table there are some 940,000 distinct CDR3 sequences, approximately 31% of which are singletons. The study, taken as a whole, reports: Dominant in the ex vivo response were TCR beta clonotypes restricted by HLA-C and specific for CMV. Frequencies of public TCR beta families were cumulated, and this identified carriers of CMV plus the relevant HLA.

The chain employs TRBV29-1 and TRBJ2-7; tentatively, D is TRBD1 or TRBD2 (6 bases each). The sequence was collected from a human donor in good health (CMV status not recorded). Some clones in this sample may be carry-over from other donors' samples. The sequencing here drew on cultured CD8+ T cells from PBMCs, taken from culture after CMV antigen stimulation. CDR3 nucleotide sequence: TGCAGCGTCCTCTCCGGGGGCGCATCCTCTTGGGGAGAGCAGTACTTC. Translated: CSVLSGGASSWGEQYF.